This is a list of T cell receptor beta chains from one sample in a study of T cells in Graves' hyperthyroidism and ophthalmopathy. Each CDR3 protein is one row after TCRdb ran MiXCR on the multiplex PCR reads. The data contain 150,000 or so distinct CDR3 sequences, just under 9.5% of them singletons. The source material was blood. These receptor sequences come from a woman under 30 with Graves' hyperthyroidism that later progressed to Graves' ophthalmopathy. Both conserved end residues are part of each CDR3. Each record gives: clone size, D gene, J gene, V gene, CDR3 DNA, CDR3 protein. D genes are given only for firm matches. Not every row has a clone size; where given, it reads once, few, many or a size class.

>NA|TRBD2|TRBJ2-5|TRBV5-4
TGTGCCAGCAGCACCCTAAGCGGGAGTGGGGAGACCCAGTACTTC
CASSTLSGSGETQYF
>many|NA|TRBJ1-3|TRBV12-3/TRBV12-4
TGTGCCAGCAGTTTAGTGGAGGGCCGCTCTGGAAACACCATATATTTT
CASSLVEGRSGNTIYF
>many|TRBD2|TRBJ2-7|TRBV20-1
TGCAGTGCTAGACCAATCGCCGGGACTAGCAGCTACGAGCAGTACTTC
CSARPIAGTSSYEQYF
>many|NA|TRBJ1-1|TRBV6-1
TGTGCCAGCGGAAAGACACCCTTGAACACTGAAGCTTTCTTT
CASGKTPLNTEAFF
>many|NA|TRBJ2-5|TRBV6-1
TGTGCCAGCAGCGGACTATGGGAGACCCAGTACTTC
CASSGLWETQYF
>many|TRBD1|TRBJ2-2|TRBV7-4
TGTGCCAGCAGCCCTTGTTTACAGGGGGCAGTGTTTTTT
CASSPCLQGAVFF
>few|NA|TRBJ2-3|TRBV15
TGTGCCACCAGCTCACTCCAGGGGGACTTTAGCACAGATACGCAGTATTTT
CATSSLQGDFSTDTQYF
>many|TRBD1|TRBJ2-1|TRBV19
TGTGCCAGTAGTATAACCAGGACAGGGTTCCGAAATGAGCAGTTCTTC
CASSITRTGFRNEQFF
>few|TRBD1|TRBJ1-1|TRBV7-6
TGTGCCAGCAGCTCCCCAGGGGGGGATATGAGCACTGAAGCTTTCTTT
CASSSPGGDMSTEAFF
>many|NA|TRBJ1-1|TRBV29-1
TGCAGCGTGAGACGGACGCAGGCCCCCAACACTGAAGCTTTCTTT
CSVRRTQAPNTEAFF
>many|TRBD2|TRBJ2-2|TRBV5-1
TGCGCCAGCAGGGGGACTAGCGACACCGGGGAGCTGTTTTTT
CASRGTSDTGELFF
>NA|TRBD1|TRBJ1-2|TRBV3-1
TGTGCCAGCGGCGGAGGGGGCAGCGGCTACACCTTC
CASGGGGSGYTF
>many|NA|TRBJ1-6|TRBV14
TGTGCCAGCAGCCAGGATACCTCCTATTCACCCCTCCACTTT
CASSQDTSYSPLHF
>many|TRBD1|TRBJ1-2|TRBV29-1
TGCAGCGTTGGACAGGGAACGGATGGCTACACCTTC
CSVGQGTDGYTF
>many|NA|TRBJ1-1|TRBV4-1
TGCGCCAGCAGCCAAAACCACAGGGATTTGGACACTGAAGCTTTCTTT
CASSQNHRDLDTEAFF
>many|NA|TRBJ1-2|TRBV7-2
TGTGCCAGCAGCCTTCCCGGGTCATATGGCTACACCTTC
CASSLPGSYGYTF
>many|NA|TRBJ1-3|TRBV11-2
TGTGCCAGCAGCTTAGGGACTGGGATCTCTGGAAACACCATATATTTT
CASSLGTGISGNTIYF
>many|NA|TRBJ2-3|TRBV5-1
TGCGCCAGCAGCTCGGCGCCCCAAGGCACAGATACGCAGTATTTT
CASSSAPQGTDTQYF
>many|TRBD1|TRBJ2-7|TRBV7-9
TGTGCCAGCAGTTCTGACAGGGGGCGAGAGTACTTC
CASSSDRGREYF
>many|TRBD1|TRBJ1-1|TRBV29-1
TGCAGCGCTGTGAAGGGACAGTTAAACACTGAAGCTTTCTTT
CSAVKGQLNTEAFF
>NA|TRBD1|TRBJ1-4|TRBV7-9
TGTGCCAGCAGCGGGACAGGGTTCGGCGAGGGTGAAAAACTGTTTTTT
CASSGTGFGEGEKLFF
>few|TRBD2|TRBJ2-7|TRBV6-1
TGTGCCAGCACCCGGACTAGCGGGTACTACGAGCAGTACTTC
CASTRTSGYYEQYF